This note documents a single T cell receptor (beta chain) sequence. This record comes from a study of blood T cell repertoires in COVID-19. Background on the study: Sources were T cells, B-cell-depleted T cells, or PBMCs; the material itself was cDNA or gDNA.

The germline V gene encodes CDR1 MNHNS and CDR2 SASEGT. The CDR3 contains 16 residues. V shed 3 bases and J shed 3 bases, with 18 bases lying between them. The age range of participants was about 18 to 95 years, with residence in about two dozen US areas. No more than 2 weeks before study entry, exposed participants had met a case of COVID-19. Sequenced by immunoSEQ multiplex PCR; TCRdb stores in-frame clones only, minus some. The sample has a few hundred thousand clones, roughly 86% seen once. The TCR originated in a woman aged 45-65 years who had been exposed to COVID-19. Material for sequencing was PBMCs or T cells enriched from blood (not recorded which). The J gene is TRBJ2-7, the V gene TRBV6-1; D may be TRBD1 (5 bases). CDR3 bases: TGTGCCAGCAGTGACGCAATAGGGGCAGGTGGCTACGAGCAGTACTTC. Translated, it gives CASSDAIGAGGYEQYF.